This TCR beta chain was captured in a study of identical twins. Study conclusions and caveats: The models systematically underestimated how much out-of-frame TCR alpha was shared in monozygotic twins. The abundant beta clonotypes from cord blood had fewer insertions, and memory repertoires had none of this. Out-of-frame alpha sequences shared between twins exhibited an excess of low generation probability.

Trimming pared 7 bases from V and 6 bases from J, leaving 13 bases between. Germline CDR1 reads LNHDA; CDR2 reads SQIVND (reference sequence). CDR3 length equals 13 residues. From the 5' RACE reads, TCRdb called clonotypes with MiXCR, one entry per CDR3 protein. The data hold about 530,000 distinct CDR3 sequences, with 13% to 15% observed a single time. This clonotype has just a few counts. The target antigen is unknown. Separately, the same data were catalogued under a study of yellow fever vaccine responses in identical twins.

The V call is TRBV19, the J call TRBJ1-5, with D hard to call. The receptor was derived from a woman aged 18-30 years in good health. The specimen was CD4+ T cells sorted from blood. The CDR3 bases are TGTGCCAGTATTCCGGGGAAGGGTCAGCCCCAGCATTTT. Translated: CASIPGKGQPQHF. The full variable domain, in which reference TRBV19 and TRBJ1-5 provide the parts outside the CDR3, is DGGITQSPKYLFRKEGQNVTLSCEQNLNHDAMYWYRQDPGQGLRLIYYSQIVNDFQKGDIAEGYSVSREKKESFPLTVTSAQKNPTAFYLCASIPGKGQPQHFGDGTRLSIL.